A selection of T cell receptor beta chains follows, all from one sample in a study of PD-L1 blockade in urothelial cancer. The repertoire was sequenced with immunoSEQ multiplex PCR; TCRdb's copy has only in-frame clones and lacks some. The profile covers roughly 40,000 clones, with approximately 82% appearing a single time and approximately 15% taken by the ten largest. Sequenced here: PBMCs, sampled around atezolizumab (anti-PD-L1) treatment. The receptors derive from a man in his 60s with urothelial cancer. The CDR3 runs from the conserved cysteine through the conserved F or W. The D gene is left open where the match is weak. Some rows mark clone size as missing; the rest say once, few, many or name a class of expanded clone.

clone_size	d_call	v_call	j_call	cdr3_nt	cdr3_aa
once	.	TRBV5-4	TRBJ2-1	TGTGCCAGCACCTACGGGACTTCGAGCTCCTACAATGAGCAGTTCTTC	CASTYGTSSSYNEQFF
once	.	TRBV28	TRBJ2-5	TGTGCCAGCAGTCGTCTCGGGTCGACCTACTTC	CASSRLGSTYF
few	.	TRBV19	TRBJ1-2	TGTGCCAGTAGTATAGATTTACAGGGTTTCTATGGCTACACCTTC	CASSIDLQGFYGYTF
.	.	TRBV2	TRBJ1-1	TGTGCCAGCAGTGTAGCCGACAAGACCCTCTCTGTGGACACTGAAGCTTTCTTT	CASSVADKTLSVDTEAFF
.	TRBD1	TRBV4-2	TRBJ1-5	TGTGCCAGCAGCGACGGGACAGTACTTAGCAATCAGCCCCAGCATTTT	CASSDGTVLSNQPQHF
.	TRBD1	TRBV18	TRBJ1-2	TGTGCCAGCTCAGACCAGGGGGGTATGGCTGGCTACACCTTC	CASSDQGGMAGYTF
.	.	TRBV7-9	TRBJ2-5	TGTGCCAGCTCCACCCGGGGTCAGGAAGAAGAGACCCAGTACTTC	CASSTRGQEEETQYF
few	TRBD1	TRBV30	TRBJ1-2	TGTGCCTGGAGGTTGACAGGGATATCGGGCTACACCTTC	CAWRLTGISGYTF
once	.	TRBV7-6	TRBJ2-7	TGTGCCAGCAGCTTAGCGTTGGGGGGATCTAGGTCCTACGAGCAGTACTTC	CASSLALGGSRSYEQYF
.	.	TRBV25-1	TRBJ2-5	TGTGCCAGCAGTGTTGGGGGGACGAATGGGGAGACCCAGTACTTC	CASSVGGTNGETQYF
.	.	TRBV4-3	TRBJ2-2	TGCGCCAGCAGCCAAGAAGCACCCGCGAACACCGGGGAGCTGTTTTTT	CASSQEAPANTGELFF
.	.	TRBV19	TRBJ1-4	TGTGCCAGTAGTATTGTTGCTCGGCGGACTAATGAAAAACTGTTTTTT	CASSIVARRTNEKLFF
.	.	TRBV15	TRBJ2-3	TGTGCCACCAGCAGGACATATGTATACACAGATACGCAGTATTTT	CATSRTYVYTDTQYF
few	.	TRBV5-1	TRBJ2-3	TGCGCCAGCACGTTTCAGGGCGGCACAGATACGCAGTATTTT	CASTFQGGTDTQYF
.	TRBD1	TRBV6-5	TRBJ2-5	TGTGCCAGCAAAACGGGGACAGTCCAAGAGACCCAGTACTTC	CASKTGTVQETQYF
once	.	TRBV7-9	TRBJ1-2	TGTGCCAGCAGCCCAGGAGGGGTCTTCGGCTACACCTTC	CASSPGGVFGYTF
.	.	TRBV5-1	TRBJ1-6	TGCGCCAGCAGCTTGGGACCGACTATTGGGTCACCCCTCCACTTT	CASSLGPTIGSPLHF
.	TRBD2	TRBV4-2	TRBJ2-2	TGTGCCAGCAGCCAAGAGGGACTAGCGGGGGGGAACACCGGGGAGCTGTTTTTT	CASSQEGLAGGNTGELFF
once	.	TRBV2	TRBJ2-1	TGTGCCAGCAGTGAGAGGGGGGAGCAGTTCTTC	CASSERGEQFF
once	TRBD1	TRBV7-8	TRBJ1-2	TGTGCCAGCAGCTATGGGACAGGGAAATCTAACTATGGCTACACCTTC	CASSYGTGKSNYGYTF
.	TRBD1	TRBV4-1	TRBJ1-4	TGCGCCAGCAGCCCAGGCGGGACAGTGAATGAAAAACTGTTTTTT	CASSPGGTVNEKLFF
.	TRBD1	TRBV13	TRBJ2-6	TGTGCCAGCAGCCTCGGACAGGGCTGGTCTGGGGCCAACGTCCTGACTTTC	CASSLGQGWSGANVLTF
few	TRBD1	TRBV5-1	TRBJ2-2	TGCGCCAGCACCCCAGGGACAGGGCGGTCGGCCGGGGAGCTGTTTTTT	CASTPGTGRSAGELFF
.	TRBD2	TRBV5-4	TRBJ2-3	TGTGCCAGCAGCCGAGGCACTAGCGGGGCAGATACGCAGTATTTT	CASSRGTSGADTQYF
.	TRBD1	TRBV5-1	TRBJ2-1	TGCGCCAGCAGCTTGGGCCGGACAGGGTACAATGAGCAGTTCTTC	CASSLGRTGYNEQFF
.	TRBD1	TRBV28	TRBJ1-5	TGTGCCAGCAGTTCTCGACAGGGAAAGAGCAATCAGCCCCAGCATTTT	CASSSRQGKSNQPQHF